The sample holds many counts of the clone carrying this T cell receptor beta chain. Then a second PCR, running about 6 to 11 cycles, was carried out with a sample-barcoded 5' primer and a J-beta primer mix. Each cDNA molecule received a tag from a template-switch adaptor that had 12 random nucleotides. A minimum of 2.5 million CDR3-containing paired-end reads was obtained for each sample. TCRdb fed the 5' RACE reads into MiXCR, producing one record per CDR3 protein. The sample yields over a million distinct CDR3 sequences, less than 50% seen once. The data were taken from a study of blood T cells in healthy people across ages. Germline CDR1 MNHNS, CDR2 SASEGT. This CDR3 is built from 14 residues. V dropped 4 bases and J dropped 2; count of bases not matched to a gene: 0. Each donor had 8.5 to 10 milliliters of peripheral blood drawn. The extraction recovered at least 6 micrograms of total RNA per sample.

The sample taken for sequencing was blood. The source is a woman in her sixties or seventies in good health. J is TRBJ2-7 and V is TRBV6-1; 12 bases are a match to TRBD2. Here the CDR3 DNA reads TGTGCCAGCAGTGGACTAGCGGGAGCCTACGAGCAGTACTTC. Translated: CASSGLAGAYEQYF.